The table lists the clone carrying this T cell receptor beta chain with many counts. Its antigen is unidentified. The data are from a study of CD8 T cells in ankylosing spondylitis. Study outcomes and limitations: In ankylosing spondylitis blood, a motif of seven to nine highly homologous TCR beta variants appeared characteristic.

The length of the CDR3 is 15 residues. Germline V lookup: CDR1 SEHNR, CDR2 FQNEAQ (reference sequence). With V trimmed by 2 bases and J by 9 bases, 9 bases remained unmatched. 5'-RACE, quantitative and with molecular barcodes, yielded the TCR beta libraries. One entry per CDR3 protein results from TCRdb running MiXCR on the 5' RACE reads. The repertoire has fewer than 550,000 distinct CDR3 sequences, about 5.2% of them found once; the top ten carry roughly 3.2%. The specimen sequenced was blood, either unsorted or a sorted T cell fraction (not recorded which). This receptor was taken from a male donor with ankylosing spondylitis. The J gene is TRBJ2-1, the V gene TRBV7-9, with 8 bases fitting TRBD2. CDR3 loop: CASSLSGSGIAEQFF. The CDR3 coding sequence is TGTGCCAGCAGCTTATCCGGTAGCGGGATAGCTGAGCAGTTCTTC.